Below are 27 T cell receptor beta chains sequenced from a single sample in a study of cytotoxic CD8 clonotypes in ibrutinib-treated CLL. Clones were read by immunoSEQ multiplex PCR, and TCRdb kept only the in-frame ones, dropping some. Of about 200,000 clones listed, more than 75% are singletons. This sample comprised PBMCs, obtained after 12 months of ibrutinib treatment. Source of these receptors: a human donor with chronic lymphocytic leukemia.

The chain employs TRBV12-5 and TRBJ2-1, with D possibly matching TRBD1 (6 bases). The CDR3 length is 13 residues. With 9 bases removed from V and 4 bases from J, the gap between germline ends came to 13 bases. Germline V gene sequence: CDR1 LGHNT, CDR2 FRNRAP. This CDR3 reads CASRRRGYNEQFF. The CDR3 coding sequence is TGTGCTAGCCGCCGCAGGGGATACAATGAGCAGTTCTTC.

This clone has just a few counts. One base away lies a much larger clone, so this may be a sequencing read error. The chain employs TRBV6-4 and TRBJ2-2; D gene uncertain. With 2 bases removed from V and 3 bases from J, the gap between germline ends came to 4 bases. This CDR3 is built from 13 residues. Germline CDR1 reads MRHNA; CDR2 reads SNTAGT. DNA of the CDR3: TGTGCCAGCAGTGACGGGGACACCGGGGAGCTGTTTTTT. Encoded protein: CASSDGDTGELFF.

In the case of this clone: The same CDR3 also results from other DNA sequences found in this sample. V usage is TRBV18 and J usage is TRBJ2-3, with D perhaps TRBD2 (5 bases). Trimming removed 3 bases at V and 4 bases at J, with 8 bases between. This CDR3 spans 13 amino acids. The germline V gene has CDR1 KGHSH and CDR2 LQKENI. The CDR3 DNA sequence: TGTGCCAGCTCACCCGGACTCCCAGATACGCAGTATTTT. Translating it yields CASSPGLPDTQYF.

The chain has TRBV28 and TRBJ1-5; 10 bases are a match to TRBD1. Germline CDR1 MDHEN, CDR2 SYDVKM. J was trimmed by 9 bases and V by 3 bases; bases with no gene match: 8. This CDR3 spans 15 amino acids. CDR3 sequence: CASSFGGTGVRPQHF. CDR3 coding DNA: TGTGCCAGCAGTTTCGGAGGGACAGGGGTTCGGCCCCAGCATTTT.

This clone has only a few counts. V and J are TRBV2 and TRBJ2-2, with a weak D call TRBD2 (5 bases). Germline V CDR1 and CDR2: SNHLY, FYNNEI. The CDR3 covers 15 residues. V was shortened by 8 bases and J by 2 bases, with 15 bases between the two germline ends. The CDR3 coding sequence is TGTGCCAGCTCCCCCCGCCGGGGAAACACCGGGGAGCTGTTTTTT. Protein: CASSPRRGNTGELFF.

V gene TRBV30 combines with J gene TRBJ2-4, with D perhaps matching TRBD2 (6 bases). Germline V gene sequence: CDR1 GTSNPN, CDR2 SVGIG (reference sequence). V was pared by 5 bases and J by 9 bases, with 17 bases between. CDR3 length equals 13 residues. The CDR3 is CAWSAGSGGIQYF. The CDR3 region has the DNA TGTGCCTGGTCCGCGGGGAGCGGAGGCATTCAGTACTTC.

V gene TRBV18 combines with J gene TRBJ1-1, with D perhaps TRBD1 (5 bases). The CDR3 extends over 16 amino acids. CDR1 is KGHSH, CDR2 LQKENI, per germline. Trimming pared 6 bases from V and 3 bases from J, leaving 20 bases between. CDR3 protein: CASSRPGEVFDTEAFF. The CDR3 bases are TGTGCCAGCTCCCGGCCGGGGGAGGTTTTCGACACTGAAGCTTTCTTT.

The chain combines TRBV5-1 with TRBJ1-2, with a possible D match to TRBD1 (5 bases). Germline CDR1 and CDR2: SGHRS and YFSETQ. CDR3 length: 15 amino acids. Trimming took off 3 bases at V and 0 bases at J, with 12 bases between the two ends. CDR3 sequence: CASSSGQGSNYGYTF. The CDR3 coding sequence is TGCGCCAGCAGCTCGGGCCAGGGTTCTAACTATGGCTACACCTTC.

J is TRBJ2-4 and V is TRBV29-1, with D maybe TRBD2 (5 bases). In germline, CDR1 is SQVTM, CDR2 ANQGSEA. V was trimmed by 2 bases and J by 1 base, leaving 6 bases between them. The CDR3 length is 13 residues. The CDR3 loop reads CSVEREAKNIQYF. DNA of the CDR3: TGCAGCGTTGAAAGGGAGGCCAAAAACATTCAGTACTTC.

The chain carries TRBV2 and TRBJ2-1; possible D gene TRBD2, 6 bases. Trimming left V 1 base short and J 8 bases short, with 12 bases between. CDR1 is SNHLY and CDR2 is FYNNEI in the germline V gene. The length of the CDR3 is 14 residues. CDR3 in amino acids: CASSEGWGVYEQFF. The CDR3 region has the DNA TGTGCCAGCAGTGAAGGCTGGGGGGTCTATGAGCAGTTCTTC.

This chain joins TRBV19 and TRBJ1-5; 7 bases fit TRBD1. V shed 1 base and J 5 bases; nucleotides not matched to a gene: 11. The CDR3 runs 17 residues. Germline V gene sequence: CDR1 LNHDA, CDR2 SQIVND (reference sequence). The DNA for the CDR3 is TGTGCCAGTAGTATAGGTTCCTTGACAGGGAGATATCAGCCCCAGCATTTT. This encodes CASSIGSLTGRYQPQHF.

The CDR3 here is CASSSSLFMGNIQYF. For the CDR3, the DNA is TGTGCCAGCAGTTCTAGTCTTTTTATGGGGAACATTCAGTACTTC. The chain carries TRBV27 and TRBJ2-4; no firm D call. V was trimmed by 4 bases and J by 7 bases, leaving 17 bases between them. The CDR3 runs 15 residues. The germline V gene encodes CDR1 MNHEY and CDR2 SMNVEV (reference sequence).

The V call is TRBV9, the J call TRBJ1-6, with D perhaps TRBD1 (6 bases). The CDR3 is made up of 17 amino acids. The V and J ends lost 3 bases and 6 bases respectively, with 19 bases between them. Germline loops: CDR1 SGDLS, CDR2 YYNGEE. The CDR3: CASSDVPRRGPNSPLHF. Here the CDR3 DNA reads TGTGCCAGCAGCGACGTCCCCCGCAGGGGCCCTAATTCACCCCTCCACTTT.

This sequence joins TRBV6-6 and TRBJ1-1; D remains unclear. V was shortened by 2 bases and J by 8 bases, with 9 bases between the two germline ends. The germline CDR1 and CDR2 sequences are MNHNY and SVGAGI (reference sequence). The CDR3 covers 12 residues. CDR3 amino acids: CASSYGRVEAFF. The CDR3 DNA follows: TGTGCCAGCAGTTACGGTAGGGTCGAAGCTTTCTTT.

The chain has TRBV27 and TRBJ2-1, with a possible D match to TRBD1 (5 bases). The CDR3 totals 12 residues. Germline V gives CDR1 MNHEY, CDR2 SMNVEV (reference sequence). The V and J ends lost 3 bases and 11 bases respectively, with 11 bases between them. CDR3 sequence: CASSFYDSQQFF. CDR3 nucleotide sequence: TGTGCCAGCAGTTTCTACGACAGTCAGCAGTTCTTC.

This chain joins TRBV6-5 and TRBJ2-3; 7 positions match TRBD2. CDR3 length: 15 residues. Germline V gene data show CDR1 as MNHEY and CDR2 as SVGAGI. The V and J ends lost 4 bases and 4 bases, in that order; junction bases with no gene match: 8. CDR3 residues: CASSSRHRGADTQYF. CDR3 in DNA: TGTGCCAGCAGTTCCAGACATCGGGGGGCAGATACGCAGTATTTT.

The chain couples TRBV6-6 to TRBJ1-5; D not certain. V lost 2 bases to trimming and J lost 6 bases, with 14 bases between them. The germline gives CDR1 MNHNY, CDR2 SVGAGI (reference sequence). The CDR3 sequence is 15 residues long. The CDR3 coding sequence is TGTGCCAGCAGTTACACCGGCGGCCCTGGTCAGCCCCAGCATTTT. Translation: CASSYTGGPGQPQHF.

The chain's CDR3 is CASSIAPPPTGGMNTEAFF. CDR3 nucleotide sequence: TGTGCCAGTAGTATTGCCCCACCTCCGACAGGGGGCATGAACACTGAAGCTTTCTTT. The V call is TRBV19, the J call TRBJ1-1; 10 positions match TRBD1. Per the germline V gene, CDR1 is LNHDA and CDR2 is SQIVND (reference sequence). After removal of 3 bases from V and 0 bases from J, the junction contained 13 bases not matched to a gene. This CDR3 is built from 19 residues.

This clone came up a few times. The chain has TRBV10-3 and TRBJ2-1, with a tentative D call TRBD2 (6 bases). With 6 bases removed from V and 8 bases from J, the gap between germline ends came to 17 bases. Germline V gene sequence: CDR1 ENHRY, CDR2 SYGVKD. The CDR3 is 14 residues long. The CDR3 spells CAIRVDYGRDEQFF. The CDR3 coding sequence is TGTGCCATCAGGGTGGACTATGGTCGCGATGAGCAGTTCTTC.

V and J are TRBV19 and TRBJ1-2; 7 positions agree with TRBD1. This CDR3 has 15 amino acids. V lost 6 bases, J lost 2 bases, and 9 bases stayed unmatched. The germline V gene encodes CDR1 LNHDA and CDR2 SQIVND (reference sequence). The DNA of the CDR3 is TGTGCCAGTAGAGAATGGGCGGGACAGAACTATGGCTACACCTTC. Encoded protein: CASREWAGQNYGYTF.

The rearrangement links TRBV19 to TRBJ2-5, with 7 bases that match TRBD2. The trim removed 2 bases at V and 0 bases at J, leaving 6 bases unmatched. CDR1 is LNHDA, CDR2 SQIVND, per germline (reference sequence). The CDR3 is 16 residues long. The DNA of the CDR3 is TGTGCCAGTAGTATAAACCGGGACTACAACCAAGAGACCCAGTACTTC. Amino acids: CASSINRDYNQETQYF.

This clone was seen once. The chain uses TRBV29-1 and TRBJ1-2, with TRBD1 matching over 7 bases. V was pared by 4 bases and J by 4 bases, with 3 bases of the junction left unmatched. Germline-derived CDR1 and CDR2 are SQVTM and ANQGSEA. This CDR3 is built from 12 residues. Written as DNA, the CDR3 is TGCAGCGTTGTGAACAGGGGCTATGGCTACACCTTC. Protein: CSVVNRGYGYTF.

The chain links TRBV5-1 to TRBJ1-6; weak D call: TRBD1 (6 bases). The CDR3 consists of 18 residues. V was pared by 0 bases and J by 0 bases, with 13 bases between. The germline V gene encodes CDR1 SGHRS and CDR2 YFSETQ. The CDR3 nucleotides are TGCGCCAGCAGCTTGGGGGCCGGACAGAGCTCCTATAATTCACCCCTCCACTTT. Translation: CASSLGAGQSSYNSPLHF.

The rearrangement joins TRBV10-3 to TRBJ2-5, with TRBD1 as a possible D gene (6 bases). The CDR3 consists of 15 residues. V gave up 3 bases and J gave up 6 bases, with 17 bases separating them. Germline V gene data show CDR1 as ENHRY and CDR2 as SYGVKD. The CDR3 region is CAISDTAGESKTQYF. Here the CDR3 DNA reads TGTGCCATCAGTGATACCGCAGGGGAGTCGAAGACCCAGTACTTC.

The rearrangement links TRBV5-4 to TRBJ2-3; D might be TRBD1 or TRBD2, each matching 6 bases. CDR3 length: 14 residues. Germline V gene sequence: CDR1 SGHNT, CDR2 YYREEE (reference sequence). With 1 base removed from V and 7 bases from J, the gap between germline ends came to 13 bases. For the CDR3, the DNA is TGTGCCAGCAGCTTGCCAGGGGCGGGAAATACGCAGTATTTT. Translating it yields CASSLPGAGNTQYF.

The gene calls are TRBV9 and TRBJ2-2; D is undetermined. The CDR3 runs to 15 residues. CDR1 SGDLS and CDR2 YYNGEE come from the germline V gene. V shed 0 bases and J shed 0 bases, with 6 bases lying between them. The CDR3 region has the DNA TGTGCCAGCAGCGTAGGTAACCCGAACACCGGGGAGCTGTTTTTT. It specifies CASSVGNPNTGELFF.

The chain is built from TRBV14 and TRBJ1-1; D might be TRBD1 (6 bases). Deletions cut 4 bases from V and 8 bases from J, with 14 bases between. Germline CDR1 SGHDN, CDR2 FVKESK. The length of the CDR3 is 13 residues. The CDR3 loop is CASSPLGTGEAFF. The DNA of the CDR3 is TGTGCCAGCAGCCCGCTCGGAACAGGGGAAGCTTTCTTT. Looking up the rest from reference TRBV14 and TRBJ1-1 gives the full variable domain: EAGVTQFPSHSVIEKGQTVTLRCDPISGHDNLYWYRRVMGKEIKFLLHFVKESKQDESGMPNNRFLAERTGGTYSTLKVQPAELEDSGVYFCASSPLGTGEAFFGQGTRLTVV.